This T cell receptor (beta chain) stems from a study of CD8+CD57+ T cells in acquired aplastic anemia (dated by TCRdb to 2016 to 2019). With regard to the full study: A mean of 3.2 ug of DNA, ranging from about 0.2 to 27.4 ug, was extracted from sorted CD4+ and CD8+ cells. CD8+CD57+ expansion was defined as frequency above the mean frequency observed in healthy subjects.

Genomic DNA served as template for TCR beta VDJ combination and CDR3 sequence profiling. TCR repertoire sequencing was run on an Illumina HiSeq 2000. As for the authors' bioinformatics: Repertoires were assessed using TRBV/TRBJ rearrangement plots, CDR3 size and DJ length profiles, and Simpson's diversity index. The most abundant DNA sequence in the deep sequencing data was taken as the immunodominant clone. CDR3 amino acid sequences were checked for sharing between subjects and were compared against published repertoires and the VDJdb database. The raw public reads went through TCRdb reprocessing: fastp at Q25, MiXCR clone calling, in-frame beta chains kept. Each entry is one CDR3 protein sequence, shown with its most common DNA and genes. The V and J calls reflect TCRdb's pipeline rather than the authors' work. This sample lists about 150,000 distinct CDR3 sequences; roughly half were detected once. The ten largest clones represent 2.5% to 3.5% of the sample.

Expansion of CD8+CD57+ cells had been shown by flow cytometry in the patients chosen for sequencing. Severe acquired aplastic anemia was diagnosed in all patients according to International Study of Aplastic Anemia and Agranulocytosis and Camitta criteria. No therapy had been received by the patients at the time of blood sampling. The study deep-sequenced TCR repertoires of sorted CD4+ and CD8+ blood T cells from severe aplastic anemia patients and healthy subjects. In the USA, patient enrollment took place under clinicaltrials.gov protocols 00001620, 01623167, 00001397, 00071045, 00081523 and 00961064. Ficoll-Paque density gradient centrifugation was used to isolate peripheral blood mononuclear cells. Before DNA extraction, CD4+ and CD8+ T cells were sorted by FACS or by magnetic beads. Overall results and qualifications from the work: Twenty-nine CD8+ CDR3 sequences were shared between patients and controls but appeared highly expressed in patients and within their immunodominant clones. CD8+ Simpson's diversity did not differ significantly between patients and healthy controls (P=0.060).

Taking its sample share into account, this clonotype is medium-sized (0.01 to 0.1%). Its antigen remains undetermined. Within one base of it there is no much larger clone, and no base qualities were kept. The V end gives up 5 bases and the J end 6 bases, leaving 5 bases in the junction not matched to a gene. CDR1 SGHAT and CDR2 FQDESV were looked up in the germline V gene (reference sequence). The CDR3, cysteine through phenylalanine, is 14 amino acids long. Only the CDR3 portion is preserved as DNA: 42 bases, with reading frame beginning at the first base. Sequencing input: sorted CD4+, CD8+, or CD8+CD57+ T cells (not recorded which) from PBMCs. The sequence came from a human donor with aplastic anemia. The sequence joins TRBV11-1 to TRBJ2-1; 9 central bases correspond to TRBD1. The CDR3: CASSPRGQGNEQFF. The nucleotides are TGTGCCAGCAGCCCGAGGGGACAGGGCAATGAGCAGTTCTTC. The variable domain in full, with residues beyond the CDR3 obtained from the reference TRBV11-1 and TRBJ2-1 genes, is EAEVAQSPRYKITEKSQAVAFWCDPISGHATLYWYRQILGQGPELLVQFQDESVVDDSQLPKDRFSAERLKGVDSTLKIQPAELGDSAMYLCASSPRGQGNEQFFGPGTRLTVL.